Sequencing of this TCR beta chain was carried out in a study of T cells after yellow fever vaccination. Generation of TCR cDNA used 5'RACE template switching (which added a universal primer site and UMIs). One entry per CDR3 protein, called by TCRdb with MiXCR from the 5' RACE reads. The sample yields about 13,000 distinct CDR3 sequences, approximately 4.9% seen once. Trimming took 3 bases from V and 7 from J; bases not matched to a gene: 5. This CDR3 contains 14 residues. Germline V gives CDR1 MDHEN, CDR2 SYDVKM. Many counts were recorded for this clonotype. The material sequenced was PBMCs, either bulk or a sorted T-cell subset (CD4+, CD8+, memory, or dextramer-sorted; not recorded which), taken 45 days after the yellow fever booster vaccination. The receptor comes from a man aged 25-45 years who received the YFV17D yellow fever vaccine. The chain links TRBV28 to TRBJ2-7, with 11 bases aligning to TRBD2. CDR3 sequence reads: CASSFSGRAAEQYF. Written as DNA, the CDR3 is TGTGCCAGCAGTTTTAGCGGGAGGGCCGCGGAGCAGTACTTC.